The clone carrying this TCR beta chain has just a few counts. Its specificity is not known. The CDR3 extends over 13 amino acids. Germline V gene data show CDR1 as SGHRS and CDR2 as YFSETQ. Trimming removed 2 bases from V and 5 bases from J, with 7 bases in between. The sample is drawn from a study of CD8 T cells in ankylosing spondylitis. General study findings and limits: Reactive arthritis synovial fluid and blood were previously reported to contain some motif variants. Ankylosing spondylitis blood seemed to carry a telltale TCR beta motif made of under ten highly homologous variants. Disease-linked clones were found to be CD8+ and relatively rare in peripheral blood. Matched ankylosing spondylitis synovial fluid reportedly showed significant enrichment of disease-linked clones.

The TCR beta libraries were generated through quantitative 5'-RACE incorporating molecular barcodes. MiXCR was run by TCRdb on the 5' RACE reads, yielding one entry per CDR3 protein. The sample comprises approximately 400,000 distinct CDR3 sequences, about 25% of which are singletons, and about 0.9% rests with the top ten. Sequencing input: blood, either unsorted or a sorted T cell fraction (not recorded which). The source is a male donor with ankylosing spondylitis. This chain uses TRBV5-1 with TRBJ2-2, with no clear D. The CDR3 spells CASSFPFTGELFF. CDR3 DNA sequence: TGCGCCAGCAGCTTCCCCTTTACCGGGGAGCTGTTTTTT.